This TCR beta chain was captured in a study of cytomegalovirus exposure and HLA in healthy donors (dated by TCRdb to the late 2010s). With regard to the full study: An earlier analysis of under 600 of the donors reported 250 to 350 Gb of sequence data and around 110 million unique TCR beta sequences from 150 million to 200 million T cells. To study patterns of TCR occurrence, a later analysis re-analyzed previously published TCR beta repertoires from around 660 donors and added high-resolution HLA genotyping. The T cell repertoires of 550 to 850 subjects were profiled by immunosequencing and related to cytomegalovirus serostatus. Both class I and class II loci were covered by HLA typing, at four-digit resolution. Every repertoire in the discovery cohort had been generated on one and the same sequencing platform. The aim of the study was to test whether cataloging public T cell receptors could identify signatures of past pathogen exposure. Of the 350 to 450 genotyped donors, less than 90% were placed in the genetic ancestry cluster associated with self-reported Caucasian donors. Among some 400 genotyped donors of the cohort, an average of about 240,000 unique TCR beta nucleotide sequences was sequenced per donor, of which about 19% were non-productive. Besides the first cohort of roughly 660 subjects, a separate validation cohort made up of about 120 different subjects was used. Rather than drawing on any new phenotypic data, the later analysis identified candidate immune exposures from TCR beta sequences and the way those sequences occurred across donors. An early release covering more than 500 HLA-typed donors comprised approximately 300 gigabases of sequencing data and around 80 million unique TCR sequences. Genome-wide SNP genotypes for about three fifths of the roughly 670 donors were used in a later genetic analysis, which treated that subset as a discovery cohort. High-throughput TCR immunosequencing, statistical association of individual TCRs with disease status, and machine learning were combined to predict cytomegalovirus infection status. The number of typed donors differed by locus: roughly 629-630 for A, B, C, DRB1 and DQB1; 522 for DQA1; about 600 for DPA1; and 400 to 480 for DPB1. Donor age, sex, ethnicity and CMV serostatus were compiled alongside the repertoire data. An earlier analysis of some 500 of the donors applied high-throughput TCR beta sequencing to assess whether each TCR beta V gene segment acted as functional or pseudogenic. Because of strong linkage in the cohort, five DR-DQ haplotypes were treated as single units for association and clustering. Overall study results and their limits: The only immune exposure information available for the cohort was CMV serostatus. In a later analysis, HLA-associated TCR beta chains showed more clonal expansion and lower generation probabilities than non-associated chains that were equally common. The cohort was sequenced for TCR beta chains only, and without alpha or paired-chain data the features that could be detected were limited. A later analysis reported that several top co-occurrence clusters appeared linked to parvovirus B19, influenza, CMV and Epstein-Barr virus. In an earlier analysis of fewer than 750 of the donors, most TCR beta V segments were observed in productive rearrangements about 90% or about 30% of the time, broadly matching IMGT annotations. HLA typing was unavailable for some donors at each locus, so association tests used only the typed subset. The authors suggested that the approach could potentially be generalized to other disease states and immunological phenotypes. The classifier was reported to diagnose cytomegalovirus status with high specificity and sensitivity in both the original cohort and the validation cohort. Presence/absence analyses assumed roughly uniform sequencing depth across donors, an assumption that may not hold. Correlated functional status among segregating V segments might reflect linkage disequilibrium, but an unknown experimental factor could not be ruled out. When HLA alleles, especially DR and DQ, strongly co-occurred, attributing TCR associations to individual alleles was difficult. A later analysis associated 15,000 or so TCR beta sequences with specific HLA alleles at a false discovery rate of 0.05. A further reported finding was that TCR beta sequences accurately predicted the HLA-A and HLA-B alleles for most subjects in the first cohort. According to a later analysis, most CMV-associated TCR beta chains appeared to be HLA-restricted, and the HLA associations seemed to be driven largely by CMV exposure. In a later genetic analysis, a missense DCLRE1C variant was associated with V-gene and J-gene trimming of TCR beta chains, and the association was replicated in an independent cohort. The 87-base-pair reads could not distinguish some IMGT-functional V segments, including TRBV6-2 and TRBV6-3, so those segments were excluded. Because counts were too low, approximately 18 rarely observed V segments, including chromosome 9 orphons, were excluded from the earlier analysis of 587 of the donors. The study gave a list of 150 to 200 TCR beta chains associated with cytomegalovirus. A group of highly shared sequence variants was considered likely to be a technical artifact of the sequencing pipeline. In a later analysis, TCR association rates were found to vary across HLA loci, with the most associated TCRs seen for DRB1 alleles and the fewest for HLA-C alleles. While some public TCRs were present in many individuals, most TCR sequences turned up only very rarely across donors. A few of the identified cytomegalovirus-associated TCR beta chains were confirmed in vitro to be specific for cytomegalovirus antigens. In a later genetic analysis, fewer N-insertions in productive TCRs were reported among donors in an Asian-associated ancestry cluster than the roughly 700-donor mean.

The germline V gene encodes CDR1 MNHNS and CDR2 SASEGT. At the junction V is shortened by 7 bases and J by 3 bases; bases outside the gene matches: 4. The CDR3 numbers 15 residues from cysteine through phenylalanine. Left in the record is the CDR3 DNA by itself, 45 bases read in frame from the first base. This clone has only one observation. The antigen it recognizes is unknown. Base qualities were left out, and no much larger clone turns up one base away. In total, approximately 690 healthy bone marrow donors made up the cohort. At the time of sampling, every cohort member was nominally healthy, though immune exposures that went unrecorded were likely present. The donor was CMV seropositive and was included in the group of some 290 seropositive cohort members. A peripheral blood sample was provided by each donor, and peripheral blood mononuclear cells were used for TCR beta sequencing. The Qiagen DNeasy Blood Extraction Kit was used to extract genomic DNA from the blood cell samples.

Library creation used the immunoSEQ multiplex PCR assay. For the multiplex PCR, a mixture combining 60 forward primers for TCR Vbeta segments and 13 reverse primers for TCR Jbeta segments was used. The CDR3 region of rearranged TCR beta genes was amplified from genomic DNA by a multiplex PCR assay. The amplified TCR beta libraries were sequenced on the Illumina HiSeq System as 87-base-pair reads. The authors' analysis ran thus. Across the 670 or so repertoires, a later analysis counted about 81 million unique TCR beta chains, around 11 million of which were shared by at least two donors. Raw reads were error-corrected and collapsed into unique sequences with a nearest-neighbor algorithm that merged closely related sequences to remove PCR and sequencing errors. Alignment of CDR3 sequences to IMGT reference sequences was used to assign V, D and J gene segments. For a sequence to be retained, a match of at least six nucleotides to both a V gene segment and a J gene segment was required. A rearrangement counted as productive if the CDR3 had no stop codons and remained in frame with V and J, and every other rearrangement counted as non-productive. CDR3 was defined by IMGT convention, running from the second conserved V-encoded cysteine to the conserved J-encoded phenylalanine. Sequences without an unambiguous match to a single V gene segment were excluded from the earlier analysis of 500 to 700 of the donors. In an earlier analysis of some 590 of the donors, a V segment was called functional when productive rearrangements were above 56.7%, and segregating when the standard deviation between donors exceeded 5%. A statistical classification framework was built for diagnosing cytomegalovirus status from the catalog of TCR beta chain sequences. In a later analysis, TCR nucleotide sequences were compared against IMGT/GENE-DB human TR gene sequences so that V and J genes could be assigned. A later analysis assigned CDR3 sequences and most-parsimonious VDJ recombination scenarios with the TCRdist pipeline. In a later analysis, each TCR beta chain was defined by its CDR3 amino acid sequence together with its V-gene family, and reads without a unique V-gene family were excluded. In a later analysis, 450 to 600 highly shared, low-generation-probability nucleotide sequences were removed to address suspected cross-contamination and a sequencing artifact. In a later analysis, a clonal expansion index for each public chain was calculated from normalized within-repertoire ranks of inferred template counts. Generation probabilities in a later analysis came from a VDJ recombination model fitted to out-of-frame rearrangements, and those results were checked against IGoR. In a later analysis, TCR-TCR, TCR-HLA and TCR-CMV co-occurrence was scored with hypergeometric tests, and a repertoire-size bias correction was applied to TCR pairs. A later analysis estimated false discovery rates by permuting HLA or CMV assignments 20 times. A later analysis grouped co-occurring TCRs with DBSCAN, adding TCRdist sequence similarity when clustering within HLA-allele-positive subsets. For co-occurrence clustering, repertoires with fewer than 30,000 or more than 120,000 public chains were excluded, along with about five repertoires with anomalous nucleotide sharing. Imported from immuneACCESS, the table was reduced by TCRdb to in-frame sequences with V and J called. These copies leave out some clones; in studies compared against another copy, an unresolved V gene accounts for under half, and the cause of the remainder is not known. Clonal size and the V and J genes are those of that table, whereas D and trimming came from the DNA. Present in this sample are under 200,000 clones, under 70% of which were seen just once. Clones ranked in the top ten supply about 2.9% of the sample.

Sequencing input: PBMCs. The V gene is TRBV6-1 and the J gene is TRBJ2-5; 14 junctional bases match TRBD2. This clonotype was sampled from a woman in her 40s in good health and CMV-seropositive. In nucleotide form, the sequence is TGTGCCAGCAACCAGGGACTAGCGGGAGAAGAGACCCAGTACTTC. Translation gives CASNQGLAGEETQYF.